Below, 31 T cell receptor beta chains from the same sample are listed, as sequenced in a study of PD-1 blockade in classical Hodgkin lymphoma. Time point in this sample: cycle 4 day 1 (C4D1), after 6 weeks of nivolumab. With no exception, relapse followed autologous stem cell transplantation in all patients, and brentuximab vedotin exposure varied. Produced via immunoSEQ multiplex PCR; TCRdb's table is partial and in-frame only. The repertoire holds about 64,000 clones, with more than 80% as singletons. The input for sequencing was peripheral blood mononuclear cells (PBMCs), taken before the fourth cycle of nivolumab. These receptors were taken from a human donor with classical Hodgkin lymphoma.

CDR3: CASSSGQGYEQYF. The DNA for the CDR3 is TGTGCCAGCTCGTCGGGACAGGGTTACGAGCAGTACTTC. The chain employs TRBV18 and TRBJ2-7, with 9 bases fitting TRBD1. Germline-derived CDR1 and CDR2 are KGHSH and LQKENI. The V and J ends lost 6 bases and 4 bases, in that order; junction bases with no gene match: 4. This CDR3 region has 13 residues.

The chain links TRBV18 to TRBJ2-5, with 11 bases fitting TRBD2. CDR1 is KGHSH, CDR2 LQKENI, per germline. Unmatched junction bases numbered 2, after V lost 6 bases and J lost 2 bases. CDR3 size: 14 residues. In DNA form, the CDR3 reads TGTGCCAGCTCTAGGACTAGCGGGCAAGAGACCCAGTACTTC. It specifies CASSRTSGQETQYF.

V gene TRBV10-2 combines with J gene TRBJ2-1, with 11 positions matching TRBD2. The germline gives CDR1 WSHSY, CDR2 SAAADI. This CDR3 region has 22 residues. Trimming cost V 0 bases and J 4 bases; bases outside gene matches: 20. CDR3 nucleotide sequence: TGCGCCAGCAGTGAGTCGACTCTAGGCCTAGCGGGAGGCCACCAATTTTACAATGAGCAGTTCTTC. It yields the protein CASSESTLGLAGGHQFYNEQFF.

The V gene is TRBV19, the J gene TRBJ1-4; D is uncertain. Germline CDR1 and CDR2: LNHDA and SQIVND (reference sequence). Trimming left V 3 bases short and J 0 bases short, with 5 bases between. CDR3 length: 14 amino acids. In DNA form, the CDR3 reads TGTGCCAGTAGTATTGAGGCAACTAATGAAAAACTGTTTTTT. Translation gives CASSIEATNEKLFF.

This clone was recorded only once. This chain uses TRBV7-9 with TRBJ2-7, with 7 nucleotides matching TRBD1. Per the germline V gene, CDR1 is SEHNR and CDR2 is FQNEAQ (reference sequence). The V and J ends lost 1 base and 4 bases, in that order; junction bases with no gene match: 10. This CDR3 contains 16 residues. The CDR3 sequence: CASSLVMWDSQYEQYF. The CDR3 DNA is TGTGCCAGCAGCTTAGTAATGTGGGACAGCCAATACGAGCAGTACTTC. Full variable domain (rest looked up from reference TRBV7-9 and TRBJ2-7): DTGVSQNPRHKITKRGQNVTFRCDPISEHNRLYWYRQTLGQGPEFLTYFQNEAQLEKSRLLSDRFSAERPKGSFSTLEIQRTEQGDSAMYLCASSLVMWDSQYEQYFGPGTRLTVT.

This clone was seen only a few times. V and J are TRBV11-2 and TRBJ2-2, with D possibly TRBD1 on 5 matching bases. CDR1 is SGHAT, CDR2 FQNNGV, per germline. The CDR3 contains 12 residues. V was trimmed by 2 bases and J by 9 bases, leaving 7 bases between them. As DNA, the CDR3 is TGTGCCAGCAGCTTACAGGGCCGGGAGCTGTTTTTT. Translated: CASSLQGRELFF.

This clone was observed a handful of times. The chain links TRBV28 to TRBJ2-7; 11 nucleotides match TRBD1. Germline CDR1 MDHEN, CDR2 SYDVKM. The ends lost 3 bases at V and 7 bases at J; junction bases unmatched: 5. The CDR3 is 14 amino acids. The chain's CDR3 is CASSFSDRGREQYF. The CDR3 DNA reads TGTGCCAGCAGTTTTTCGGACAGGGGGCGTGAGCAGTACTTC.

The chain employs TRBV6-1 and TRBJ2-7; D remains ambiguous. The V end was cut by 2 bases, the J end by 3 bases, with 11 bases between. CDR3 length: 14 residues. Germline V CDR1 and CDR2: MNHNS, SASEGT. CDR3 residues: CASSELGPVYEQYF. CDR3 bases: TGTGCCAGCAGTGAATTGGGTCCTGTCTACGAGCAGTACTTC.

The V call is TRBV5-1, the J call TRBJ2-2; possible D gene TRBD2, 5 bases. CDR1 is SGHRS and CDR2 is YFSETQ in the germline V gene. Trimming pared 4 bases from V and 7 bases from J, leaving 11 bases between. The CDR3 contains 13 residues. The CDR3 DNA follows: TGCGCCAGCAGCCGTACTAGTGGCGGGGAGCTGTTTTTT. The encoded protein is CASSRTSGGELFF.

This clone has just one count. The CDR3 spells CASSIPPLGHQYF. The CDR3 DNA reads TGTGCCAGTAGTATTCCGCCGCTGGGACACCAGTACTTC. This sequence joins TRBV19 and TRBJ2-5, with D perhaps TRBD1 (6 bases). Trimming stripped 3 bases from V and 10 bases from J, with 15 bases between. In germline, CDR1 is LNHDA, CDR2 SQIVND (reference sequence). This CDR3 is 13 amino acids long.

CDR3: CASSGYGELFF. The CDR3 nucleotides read TGTGCCAGCAGTGGTTACGGGGAGCTGTTTTTT. The chain recombines TRBV2 with TRBJ2-2; D remains ambiguous. This CDR3 contains 11 residues. Germline CDR1 SNHLY, CDR2 FYNNEI. V lost 4 bases and J lost 7, with 4 bases in between.

V is TRBV5-1 and J is TRBJ2-7; no clear D. V was trimmed by 8 bases and J by 7 bases, leaving 22 bases between them. The CDR3 runs 14 residues. Germline V gives CDR1 SGHRS, CDR2 YFSETQ. This chain's CDR3 is CASTSPTVEEEQYF. In DNA, the CDR3 is TGCGCCAGTACCAGCCCAACAGTAGAGGAGGAGCAGTACTTC. Looking up the rest from reference TRBV5-1 and TRBJ2-7 gives the full variable domain: KAGVTQTPRYLIKTRGQQVTLSCSPISGHRSVSWYQQTPGQGLQFLFEYFSETQRNKGNFPGRFSGRQFSNSRSEMNVSTLELGDSALYLCASTSPTVEEEQYFGPGTRLTVT.

CDR3 residues: CASSPSGSYTGELFF. The CDR3 nucleotides are TGTGCCAGCAGCCCTAGCGGGAGTTACACCGGGGAGCTGTTTTTT. The genes are TRBV14 and TRBJ2-2, with 10 positions matching TRBD2. From germline, CDR1 is SGHDN and CDR2 FVKESK. The J segment lost 3 bases and the V segment lost 4 bases, leaving 2 bases of the junction unmatched. This CDR3 is 15 amino acids long.

V and J are TRBV5-4 and TRBJ2-1; no clear D gene. The V gene lost 1 base and the J gene lost 2 bases, with 13 bases spanning the gap. Germline V CDR1 and CDR2: SGHNT, YYREEE (reference sequence). This CDR3 region has 16 residues. CDR3: CASSLLLDRTYNEQFF. For the CDR3, the DNA is TGTGCCAGCAGCTTGCTCTTGGACCGAACCTACAATGAGCAGTTCTTC.

The chain employs TRBV5-6 and TRBJ1-5, with a tentative D call TRBD1 (5 bases). The CDR3 has 14 amino acids. V lost 4 bases and J lost 4, with 12 bases in between. Germline loops: CDR1 SGHDT, CDR2 YYEEEE. CDR3 in amino acids: CASSLGGVNQPQHF. DNA for the CDR3: TGTGCCAGCAGCCTCGGAGGGGTAAATCAGCCCCAGCATTTT. Full variable domain (outside the CDR3, taken from reference TRBV5-6 and TRBJ1-5): DAGVTQSPTHLIKTRGQQVTLRCSPKSGHDTVSWYQQALGQGPQFIFQYYEEEERQRGNFPDRFSGHQFPNYSSELNVNALLLGDSALYLCASSLGGVNQPQHFGDGTRLSIL.

The chain is built from TRBV7-9 and TRBJ2-3; 11 bases match TRBD2. The CDR3 contains 14 residues. From germline, CDR1 is SEHNR and CDR2 FQNEAQ (reference sequence). V shed 3 bases and J 8 bases; nucleotides not matched to a gene: 4. The CDR3, as DNA: TGTGCCAGCAGCTTCGGCACTAGCGGGGGTACGCAGTATTTT. It yields the protein CASSFGTSGGTQYF.

The rearrangement uses TRBV4-1 and TRBJ1-5, with unresolved D. V was trimmed by 1 base and J by 0 bases, leaving 25 bases between them. This CDR3 has 21 amino acids. CDR1 and CDR2 (germline): MGHRA, YSYEKL. As DNA, the CDR3 is TGCGCCAGCAGCCAAGTCCCACCCACTACATGGGGAGAATATAGCAATCAGCCCCAGCATTTT. Protein sequence: CASSQVPPTTWGEYSNQPQHF.

CDR3 residues: CASSTALSGVGSGSWKQYF. CDR3 sequence (DNA): TGTGCCAGTAGTACCGCCCTTTCAGGGGTAGGCAGCGGGAGTTGGAAGCAGTACTTC. The rearrangement joins TRBV19 to TRBJ2-7, with TRBD2 matching 8 bases. Per germline, CDR1 LNHDA and CDR2 SQIVND (reference sequence). The trim removed 4 bases at V and 8 bases at J, leaving 25 bases unmatched. The CDR3 loop spans 19 amino acids.

The rearrangement uses TRBV14 and TRBJ2-7; unclear D gene. Deletions cut 5 bases from V and 7 bases from J, with 12 bases between. Germline lookup yields CDR1 SGHDN and CDR2 FVKESK. The CDR3 spans 12 residues. CDR3 in DNA: TGTGCCAGCAGCGACGGCCCGTGGGAGCAGTACTTC. As protein: CASSDGPWEQYF.

CDR3 nucleotide sequence: TGTGCCAGTAGTATCGGGTCTAGCGGGGTCTACGAGCAGTACTTC. Protein sequence: CASSIGSSGVYEQYF. The V gene is TRBV19, the J gene TRBJ2-7, with 9 bases aligning to TRBD2. The ends lost 3 bases at V and 3 bases at J; junction bases unmatched: 6. The CDR3 sequence is 15 residues long. Germline values: CDR1 LNHDA, CDR2 SQIVND (reference sequence).

The genes are TRBV25-1 and TRBJ2-3; 9 bases fit TRBD1. V was pared by 5 bases and J by 2 bases, with 5 bases of the junction left unmatched. CDR1 and CDR2 from the germline V gene are MGHDK and SYGVNS. The CDR3 is 15 amino acids. CDR3 nucleotide sequence: TGTGCCAGCAGTACCCGGGACAGGGTCACAGATACGCAGTATTTT. Encoded protein: CASSTRDRVTDTQYF. The whole variable domain, remainder taken from reference TRBV25-1 and TRBJ2-3, is EADIYQTPRYLVIGTGKKITLECSQTMGHDKMYWYQQDPGMELHLIHYSYGVNSTEKGDLSSESTVSRIRTEHFPLTLESARPSHTSQYLCASSTRDRVTDTQYFGPGTRLTVL.

The chain couples TRBV15 to TRBJ2-7, with D possibly being TRBD1 (5 bases). The germline V gene encodes CDR1 LNHNV and CDR2 YYDKDF (reference sequence). This CDR3 has 15 residues. Deletions cut 1 base from V and 4 bases from J, with 14 bases between. The DNA for the CDR3 is TGTGCCACCAGCAGAGCAGGACAAACCCGATACGAGCAGTACTTC. It yields the protein CATSRAGQTRYEQYF. The full variable domain, with the rest looked up from reference TRBV15 and TRBJ2-7, is DAMVIQNPRYQVTQFGKPVTLSCSQTLNHNVMYWYQQKSSQAPKLLFHYYDKDFNNEADTPDNFQSRRPNTSFCFLDIRSPGLGDTAMYLCATSRAGQTRYEQYFGPGTRLTVT.

This clone occurred once. The J gene is TRBJ2-7, the V gene TRBV23-1; D might be TRBD1 (5 bases). TRBV23-1 belongs to the ORF category, with a function that is uncertain. This CDR3 contains 11 residues. Trimming took off 10 bases at V and 4 bases at J, with 11 bases between the two ends. The CDR3 coding sequence is TGCGCCACCCAGAAGGGGTACGAGCAGTACTTC. It encodes CATQKGYEQYF.

This sequence joins TRBV5-4 and TRBJ1-2; D uncertain. V was trimmed by 4 bases and J by 0 bases, leaving 13 bases between them. The CDR3 contains 15 residues. The germline V gene encodes CDR1 SGHNT and CDR2 YYREEE (reference sequence). The CDR3 DNA reads as TGTGCCAGCAGCCATTCAGGCTACTCTAACTATGGCTACACCTTC. It is translated as CASSHSGYSNYGYTF.

This chain uses TRBV19 with TRBJ2-7, with D possibly being TRBD1 (5 bases). V lost 4 bases, J lost 3 bases, and 13 bases lay in between. Germline V gene sequence: CDR1 LNHDA, CDR2 SQIVND (reference sequence). CDR3 length: 14 residues. Written as DNA, the CDR3 is TGTGCCAGTAGTACAAACACAGGTTTCTACGAGCAGTACTTC. This gives the protein CASSTNTGFYEQYF.

The chain couples TRBV6-1 to TRBJ1-5, with unresolved D. Trimming stripped 4 bases from V and 7 bases from J, with 17 bases between. CDR3 length equals 15 residues. CDR1 and CDR2 (germline): MNHNS, SASEGT. The CDR3 DNA reads as TGTGCCAGCAGTGGACGGACGGAAATTTACCAGCCCCAGCATTTT. Amino acid sequence: CASSGRTEIYQPQHF.

The J gene is TRBJ2-7, the V gene TRBV19; weak D call: TRBD1 (6 bases). V lost 5 bases to trimming and J lost 2 bases, with 10 bases between them. Germline CDR1 reads LNHDA; CDR2 reads SQIVND (reference sequence). The CDR3 spans 13 residues. Here the CDR3 DNA reads TGTGCCAGTAGTCTAGGACAGCCCTACGAGCAGTACTTC. Protein sequence: CASSLGQPYEQYF.

The chain couples TRBV4-2 to TRBJ1-1, with unresolved D. Germline V CDR1 and CDR2: LGHNA, YNFKEQ. Trimming left V 0 bases short and J 1 base short, with 9 bases between. This CDR3 contains 15 residues. In DNA form, the CDR3 reads TGTGCCAGCAGCCAAGATGTAACCCGGAACACTGAAGCTTTCTTT. Translated: CASSQDVTRNTEAFF.

This clone came up once. The chain is built from TRBV10-3 and TRBJ2-2; the D is unclear. The V gene lost 5 bases and the J gene lost 4 bases, with 5 bases spanning the gap. Germline CDR1 and CDR2: ENHRY and SYGVKD. The CDR3 consists of 12 residues. The CDR3 spells CAISPGTGELFF. Here the CDR3 DNA reads TGTGCCATCAGTCCAGGCACCGGGGAGCTGTTTTTT.

The rearrangement uses TRBV29-1 and TRBJ2-3; possibly TRBD1 for D (5 bases). Trimming removed 5 bases at V and 2 bases at J, with 11 bases between. Germline values: CDR1 SQVTM, CDR2 ANQGSEA. There are 13 residues in the CDR3. Here the CDR3 reads CSVWGRDTDTQYF. Here the CDR3 DNA reads TGCAGCGTTTGGGGCAGAGACACAGATACGCAGTATTTT.

In its sample, this clone was seen a few times. The J gene is TRBJ2-2, the V gene TRBV29-1, with 7 bases matching TRBD2. This CDR3 is built from 14 residues. Germline V gene sequence: CDR1 SQVTM, CDR2 ANQGSEA. Unmatched junction bases numbered 5, after V lost 3 bases and J lost 4 bases. CDR3 region: CSVDAGETTGELFF. CDR3 bases: TGCAGCGTTGACGCGGGAGAGACCACCGGGGAGCTGTTTTTT.